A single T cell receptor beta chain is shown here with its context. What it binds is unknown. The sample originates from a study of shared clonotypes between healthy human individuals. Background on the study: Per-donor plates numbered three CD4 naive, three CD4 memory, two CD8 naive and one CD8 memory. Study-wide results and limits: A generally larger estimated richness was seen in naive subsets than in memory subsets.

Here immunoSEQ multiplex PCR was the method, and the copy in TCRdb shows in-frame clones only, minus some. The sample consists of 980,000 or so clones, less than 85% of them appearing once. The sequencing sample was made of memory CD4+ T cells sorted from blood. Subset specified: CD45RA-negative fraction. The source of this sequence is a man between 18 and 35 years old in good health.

In DNA form, the CDR3 reads TGCGCCAGCAGCACCAGGACGGCAGCCTACGAGCAGTACTTC. Translated: CASSTRTAAYEQYF. The V gene is TRBV5-1, the J gene TRBJ2-7; D gene ambiguous. CDR3 length: 14 amino acids. Per the germline V gene, CDR1 is SGHRS and CDR2 is YFSETQ. V dropped 4 bases and J dropped 2 bases, with 13 bases sitting between them.